What follows is one T cell receptor (beta chain) and its context. As yet, its antigen is unknown. TCRdb's table, derived via immunoSEQ multiplex PCR, lists solely in-frame clones and lacks some. Counted here are some 74,000 clones, nearly 90% occurring once; the ten biggest clones make up 1.3%. This entry comes from a study of T cell responses to AZD1222 COVID-19 vaccine. Germline CDR1 reads MNHEY; CDR2 reads SVGEGT. The CDR3 runs to 15 residues. The V end was cut by 3 bases, the J end by 2 bases, with 10 bases between. Study-wide findings and caveats: CD4 TCRs linked to vaccination spanned spike, dominating at 160-218 and 743-854. Sampled repertoires all dated from after the peak T cell response.

The sequenced sample was peripheral blood, obtained 28 days after the second AZD1222 dose. V gene TRBV6-2 or TRBV6-3 combines with J gene TRBJ2-2, with a tentative D call TRBD1 (6 bases). The TCR originated in an adult who received the AZD1222 COVID-19 vaccine. CDR3 sequence: CASSYSRGNTGELFF. The CDR3 DNA sequence: TGTGCCAGCAGTTATAGCAGGGGAAACACCGGGGAGCTGTTTTTT.